The 5 T cell receptor beta chains below all came from one sample that was sequenced in a study of breast tumors, draining lymph nodes, adjacent tissues (TCRdb year 2016). Lymph node samples were obtained from the axillary draining lymph nodes of breast cancer patients. The library was obtained by multiplex PCR. Sequenced on an Illumina HiSeq 2000. TCRdb itself trimmed the public reads at Q25 with fastp, ran MiXCR and retained productive beta chains. Entries that share a CDR3 protein sequence are merged under the most common genes and DNA. The sample contains under 350,000 distinct CDR3 sequences, 30% of them found a single time. The top ten constitute about 1.2% of the sample. Sequencing used axillary lymph node tissue. The receptors shown here come from a female donor with breast cancer. Some clones in this sample may be carry-over from other donors' samples.

This chain uses TRBV19 with TRBJ1-2; the D gene is possibly TRBD1 (6 bases). V dropped 7 bases and J dropped 4 bases, with 13 bases sitting between them. Germline V lookup: CDR1 LNHDA, CDR2 SQIVND (reference sequence). The CDR3 totals 13 residues. CDR3 DNA: TGTGCCAGTACCAGACAGGTAGCCTATGGCTACACCTTC. Its protein product is CASTRQVAYGYTF.

About this clonotype: It is likely a read error, because the conserved phenylalanine at the end of the CDR3 is missing. The chain employs TRBV20-1 and TRBJ2-5, with D possibly being TRBD1 (6 bases). The J call could be wrong; TRBJ2-1 is a better fit for the DNA end. CDR1 is DFQATT, CDR2 SNEGSKA, per germline (reference sequence). This CDR3 region has 11 residues. The CDR3 DNA follows: TGCAGTGCTAGGCCAGGGGAGACCCAGTTCTCC. Amino acid sequence: CSARPGETQFS.

On this clonotype: Possible read error: a much larger clone is one base away. The chain joins TRBV20-1 to TRBJ2-7; TRBD1 is a possible D gene (7 bases). The CDR3 runs to 15 residues. V shed 1 base and J shed 4 bases, with 17 bases lying between them. Germline CDR1 and CDR2: DFQATT and SNEGSKA (reference sequence). CDR3 coding DNA: TGCAGTGCTAGAGTTGATCAGGGGGGTTCTTACGAGCAGTACTTC. It yields the protein CSARVDQGGSYEQYF.

Turning to this clonotype: This sequence may be a read error, since a much larger clone differs from it by one base. The chain is built from TRBV6-5 and TRBJ2-5; TRBD1 might be the D (5 bases). Trimming shortened V by 6 bases and J by 9 bases, and 17 bases separated the two germline ends. CDR1 MNHEY and CDR2 SVGAGI come from the germline V gene. The CDR3 has 13 amino acids. The CDR3 loop is CASSDSLRTSQYF. In DNA, the CDR3 is TGTGCCAGCAGCGACAGCCTAAGGACGTCCCAGTACTTC.

This clonotype has a count of ten or more. The chain couples TRBV7-8 to TRBJ2-1; 13 bases map to TRBD2. The CDR3 is 16 residues long. Germline CDR1 is SGHVS and CDR2 is FQNEAQ. Trimming took 1 base from V and 6 from J; bases not matched to a gene: 3. The CDR3 reads CASSLVTSGRANEQFF. CDR3 nucleotide sequence: TGTGCCAGCAGCTTAGTTACTAGCGGGAGGGCCAATGAGCAGTTCTTC. Looking up the rest from reference TRBV7-8 and TRBJ2-1 gives the full variable domain: GAGVSQSPRYKVAKRGQDVALRCDPISGHVSLFWYQQALGQGPEFLTYFQNEAQLDKSGLPSDRFFAERPEGSVSTLKIQRTQQEDSAVYLCASSLVTSGRANEQFFGPGTRLTVL.